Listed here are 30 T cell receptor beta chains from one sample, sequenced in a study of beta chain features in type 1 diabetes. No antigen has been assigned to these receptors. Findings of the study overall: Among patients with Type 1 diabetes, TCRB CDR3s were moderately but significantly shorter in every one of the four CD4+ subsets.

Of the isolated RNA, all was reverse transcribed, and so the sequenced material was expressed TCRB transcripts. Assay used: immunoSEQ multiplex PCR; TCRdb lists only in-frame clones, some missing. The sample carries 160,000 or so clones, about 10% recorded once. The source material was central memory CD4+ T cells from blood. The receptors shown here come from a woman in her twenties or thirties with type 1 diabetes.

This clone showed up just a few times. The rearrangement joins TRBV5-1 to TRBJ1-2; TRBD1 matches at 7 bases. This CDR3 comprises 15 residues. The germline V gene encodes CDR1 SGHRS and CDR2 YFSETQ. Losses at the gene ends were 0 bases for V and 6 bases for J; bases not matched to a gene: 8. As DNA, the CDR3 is TGCGCCAGCAGCTTGGATCCAGAAGGGGGCGATGGCTACACCTTC. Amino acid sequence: CASSLDPEGGDGYTF.

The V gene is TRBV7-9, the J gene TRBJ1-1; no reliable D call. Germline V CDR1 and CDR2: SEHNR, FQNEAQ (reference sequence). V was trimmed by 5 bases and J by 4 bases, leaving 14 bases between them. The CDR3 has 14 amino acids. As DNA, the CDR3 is TGTGCCAGCAGCCTTCCTCAACCGGGCACTGAAGCTTTCTTT. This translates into CASSLPQPGTEAFF.

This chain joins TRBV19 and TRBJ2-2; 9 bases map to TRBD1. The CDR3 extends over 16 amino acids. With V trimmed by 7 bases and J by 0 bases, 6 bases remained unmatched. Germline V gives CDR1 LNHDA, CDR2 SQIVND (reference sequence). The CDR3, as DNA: TGTGCCAGTATTGACAGGGGGTTCGCGAACACCGGGGAGCTGTTTTTT. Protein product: CASIDRGFANTGELFF.

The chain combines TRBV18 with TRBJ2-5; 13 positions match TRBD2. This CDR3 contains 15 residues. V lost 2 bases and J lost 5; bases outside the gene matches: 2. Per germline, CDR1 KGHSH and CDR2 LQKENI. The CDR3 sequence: CASSPGTSGVETQYF. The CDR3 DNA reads TGTGCCAGCTCACCAGGGACTAGCGGGGTGGAGACCCAGTACTTC.

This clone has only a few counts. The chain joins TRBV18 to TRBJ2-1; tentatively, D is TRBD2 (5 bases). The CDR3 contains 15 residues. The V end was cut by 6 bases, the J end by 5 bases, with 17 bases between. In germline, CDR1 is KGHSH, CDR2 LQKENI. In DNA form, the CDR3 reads TGTGCCAGCTCCGCCGAGGGAGCGTATAACAATGAGCAGTTCTTC. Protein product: CASSAEGAYNNEQFF.

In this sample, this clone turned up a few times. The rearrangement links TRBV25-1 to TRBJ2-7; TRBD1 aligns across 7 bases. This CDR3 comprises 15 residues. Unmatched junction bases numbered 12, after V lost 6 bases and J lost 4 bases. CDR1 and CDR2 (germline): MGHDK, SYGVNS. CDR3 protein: CASSRQGPGLYEQYF. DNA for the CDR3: TGTGCCAGCAGCAGACAGGGCCCCGGATTGTACGAGCAGTACTTC.

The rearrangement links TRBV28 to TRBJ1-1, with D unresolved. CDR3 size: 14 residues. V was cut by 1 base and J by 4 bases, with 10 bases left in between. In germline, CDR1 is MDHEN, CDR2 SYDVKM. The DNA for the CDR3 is TGTGCCAGCAGTTTATCGGGAGCGGGCACTGAAGCTTTCTTT. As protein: CASSLSGAGTEAFF.

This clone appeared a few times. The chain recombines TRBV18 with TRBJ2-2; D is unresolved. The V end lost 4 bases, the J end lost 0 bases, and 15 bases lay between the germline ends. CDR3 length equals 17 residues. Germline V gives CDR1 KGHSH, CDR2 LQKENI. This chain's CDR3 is CASSLITLTTNTGELFF. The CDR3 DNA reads TGTGCCAGCTCACTTATAACCCTTACAACGAACACCGGGGAGCTGTTTTTT.

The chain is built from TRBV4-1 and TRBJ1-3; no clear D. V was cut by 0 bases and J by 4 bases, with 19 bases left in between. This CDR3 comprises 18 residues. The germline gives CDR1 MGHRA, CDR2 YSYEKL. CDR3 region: CASSQDDRLRRGGNTIYF. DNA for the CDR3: TGCGCCAGCAGCCAAGACGACCGCCTGAGGAGAGGAGGAAACACCATATATTTT.

The CDR3 reads CASSPRTLTGIGETQYF. The CDR3 DNA is TGTGCCAGCTCACCCCGCACGCTAACAGGGATAGGGGAGACCCAGTACTTC. The chain joins TRBV18 to TRBJ2-5, with D possibly TRBD1 on 6 matching bases. Germline V gives CDR1 KGHSH, CDR2 LQKENI. Trimming stripped 3 bases from V and 5 bases from J, with 22 bases between. This CDR3 has 17 amino acids.

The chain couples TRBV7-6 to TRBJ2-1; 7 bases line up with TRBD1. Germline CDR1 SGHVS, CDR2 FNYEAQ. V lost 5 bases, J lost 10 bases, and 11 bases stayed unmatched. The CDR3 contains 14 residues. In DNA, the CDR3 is TGTGCCAGCAGCACCCCCACGACAGGGTCGGAGCAGTTCTTC. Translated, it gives CASSTPTTGSEQFF. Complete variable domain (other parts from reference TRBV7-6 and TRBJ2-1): GAGVSQSPRYKVTKRGQDVALRCDPISGHVSLYWYRQALGQGPEFLTYFNYEAQQDKSGLPNDRFSAERPEGSISTLTIQRTEQRDSAMYRCASSTPTTGSEQFFGPGTRLTVL.

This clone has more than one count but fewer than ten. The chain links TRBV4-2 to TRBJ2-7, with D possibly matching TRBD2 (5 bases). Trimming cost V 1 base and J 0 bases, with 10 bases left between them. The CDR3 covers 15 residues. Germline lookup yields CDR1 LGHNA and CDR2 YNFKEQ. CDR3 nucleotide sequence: TGTGCCAGCAGCCAAGGAGACCGGGACTCCTACGAGCAGTACTTC. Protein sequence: CASSQGDRDSYEQYF.

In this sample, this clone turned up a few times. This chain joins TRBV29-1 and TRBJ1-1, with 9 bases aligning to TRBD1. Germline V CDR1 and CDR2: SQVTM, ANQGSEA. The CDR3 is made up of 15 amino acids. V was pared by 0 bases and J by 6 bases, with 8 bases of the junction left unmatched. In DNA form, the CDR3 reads TGCAGCGTTGAAGAAGGGACAGGGCGGAGAGCTGAAGCTTTCTTT. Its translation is CSVEEGTGRRAEAFF.

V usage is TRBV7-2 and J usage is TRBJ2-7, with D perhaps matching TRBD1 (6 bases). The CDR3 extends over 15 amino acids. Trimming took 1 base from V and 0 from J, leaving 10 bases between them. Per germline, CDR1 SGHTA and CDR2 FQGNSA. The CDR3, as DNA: TGTGCCAGCAGCTTAGAGGGGACATCCTCCTACGAGCAGTACTTC. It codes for CASSLEGTSSYEQYF.

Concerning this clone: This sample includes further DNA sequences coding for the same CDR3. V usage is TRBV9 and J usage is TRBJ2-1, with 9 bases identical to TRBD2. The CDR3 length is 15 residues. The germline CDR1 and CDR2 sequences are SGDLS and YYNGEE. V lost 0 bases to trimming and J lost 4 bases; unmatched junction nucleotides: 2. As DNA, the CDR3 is TGTGCCAGCAGCGTAGGAGCGGGGGGTTACAATGAGCAGTTCTTC. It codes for CASSVGAGGYNEQFF.

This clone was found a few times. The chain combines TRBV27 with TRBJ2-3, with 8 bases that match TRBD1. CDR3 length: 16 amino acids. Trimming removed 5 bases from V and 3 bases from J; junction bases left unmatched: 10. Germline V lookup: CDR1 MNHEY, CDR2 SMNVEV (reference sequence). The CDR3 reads CASSRRDRGGTDTQYF. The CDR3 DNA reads TGTGCCAGCAGTCGACGAGACAGGGGAGGAACAGATACGCAGTATTTT.

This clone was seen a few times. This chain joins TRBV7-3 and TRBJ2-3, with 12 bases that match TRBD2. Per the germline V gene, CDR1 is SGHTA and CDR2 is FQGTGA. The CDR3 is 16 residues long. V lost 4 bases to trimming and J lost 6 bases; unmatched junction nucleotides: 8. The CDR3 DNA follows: TGTGCCAGCAGCTCCATACTAGCGGGAGGAAGTGATACGCAGTATTTT. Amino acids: CASSSILAGGSDTQYF.

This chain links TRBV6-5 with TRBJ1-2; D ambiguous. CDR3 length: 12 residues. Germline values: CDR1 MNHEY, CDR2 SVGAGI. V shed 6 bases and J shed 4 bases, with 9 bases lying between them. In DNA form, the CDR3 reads TGTGCCAGCAGGAAAGGGAGCTATGGCTACACCTTC. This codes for CASRKGSYGYTF.

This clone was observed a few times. The CDR3 sequence: CASSEGVSREAFF. The CDR3 nucleotides read TGTGCCAGCAGTGAAGGAGTTAGCCGGGAAGCTTTCTTT. The chain combines TRBV6-1 with TRBJ1-1; D call uncertain. Trimming pared 1 base from V and 8 bases from J, leaving 11 bases between. The germline V gene encodes CDR1 MNHNS and CDR2 SASEGT. The CDR3 is 13 residues long.

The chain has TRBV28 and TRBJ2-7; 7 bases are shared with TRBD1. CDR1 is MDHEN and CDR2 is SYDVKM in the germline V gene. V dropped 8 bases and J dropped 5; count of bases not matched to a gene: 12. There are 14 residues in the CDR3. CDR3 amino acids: CASAGYRGKDEQYF. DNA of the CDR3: TGTGCCAGCGCCGGCTACAGGGGAAAGGACGAGCAGTACTTC.

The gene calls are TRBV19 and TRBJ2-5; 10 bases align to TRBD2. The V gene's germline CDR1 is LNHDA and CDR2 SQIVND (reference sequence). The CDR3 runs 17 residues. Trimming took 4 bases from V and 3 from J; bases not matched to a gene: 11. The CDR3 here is CASSNPLRTSGKETQYF. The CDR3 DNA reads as TGTGCCAGTAGTAACCCACTGAGGACTAGCGGAAAAGAGACCCAGTACTTC. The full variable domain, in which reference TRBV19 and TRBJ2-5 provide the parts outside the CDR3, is DGGITQSPKYLFRKEGQNVTLSCEQNLNHDAMYWYRQDPGQGLRLIYYSQIVNDFQKGDIAEGYSVSREKKESFPLTVTSAQKNPTAFYLCASSNPLRTSGKETQYFGPGTRLLVL.

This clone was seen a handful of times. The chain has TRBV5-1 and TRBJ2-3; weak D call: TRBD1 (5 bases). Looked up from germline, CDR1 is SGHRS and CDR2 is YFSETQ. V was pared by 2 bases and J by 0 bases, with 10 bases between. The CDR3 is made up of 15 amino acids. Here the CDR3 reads CASSFGASSTDTQYF. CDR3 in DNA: TGCGCCAGCAGCTTTGGGGCTAGTAGCACAGATACGCAGTATTTT.

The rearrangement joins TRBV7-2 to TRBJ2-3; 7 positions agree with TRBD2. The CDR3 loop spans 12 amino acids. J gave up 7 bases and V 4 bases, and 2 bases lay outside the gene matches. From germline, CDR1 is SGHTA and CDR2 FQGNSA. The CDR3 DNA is TGTGCCAGCAGCTGGACTAGAAATACGCAGTATTTT. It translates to CASSWTRNTQYF.

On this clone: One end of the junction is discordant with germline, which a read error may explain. The CDR3 bases are TGTGCCAGCTCACCAAGTAGCGGGAGCTCCCACGAGCAGTACTTC. It yields the protein CASSPSSGSSHEQYF. The chain uses TRBV18 and TRBJ2-7; TRBD2 matches at 9 bases. This CDR3 region has 15 residues. Germline V gene lookup returns CDR1 KGHSH and CDR2 LQKENI.

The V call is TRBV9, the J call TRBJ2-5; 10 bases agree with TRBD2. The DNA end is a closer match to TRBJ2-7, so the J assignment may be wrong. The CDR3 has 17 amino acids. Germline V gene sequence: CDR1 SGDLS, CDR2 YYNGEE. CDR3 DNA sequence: TGTGCCAGCAGCGTAGCCCTAGTTCGACTAGCGGGCTACGAGCAGTACTTC. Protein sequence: CASSVALVRLAGYEQYF.

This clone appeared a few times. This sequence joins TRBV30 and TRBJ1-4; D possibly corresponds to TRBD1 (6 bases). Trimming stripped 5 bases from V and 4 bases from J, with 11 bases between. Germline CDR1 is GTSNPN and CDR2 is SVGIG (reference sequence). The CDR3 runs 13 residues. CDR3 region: CAWGRQVNEKLFF. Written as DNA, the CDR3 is TGTGCCTGGGGAAGACAGGTTAATGAAAAACTGTTTTTT.

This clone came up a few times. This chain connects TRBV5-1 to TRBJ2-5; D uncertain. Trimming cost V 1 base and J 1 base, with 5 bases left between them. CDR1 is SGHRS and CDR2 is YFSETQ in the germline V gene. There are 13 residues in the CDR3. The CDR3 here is CASSLFSQETQYF. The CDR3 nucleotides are TGCGCCAGCAGCTTGTTCTCCCAAGAGACCCAGTACTTC.

CDR3 protein: CASSLQGGHNEQFF. In nucleotides, the CDR3 is TGTGCCAGCAGCCTCCAGGGGGGACACAATGAGCAGTTCTTC. This chain joins TRBV7-3 and TRBJ2-1, with a possible D match to TRBD1 (7 bases). The ends were cut back, 5 bases at V and 5 bases at J, with 13 bases in the middle. CDR3 length equals 14 residues. Germline-derived CDR1 and CDR2 are SGHTA and FQGTGA.

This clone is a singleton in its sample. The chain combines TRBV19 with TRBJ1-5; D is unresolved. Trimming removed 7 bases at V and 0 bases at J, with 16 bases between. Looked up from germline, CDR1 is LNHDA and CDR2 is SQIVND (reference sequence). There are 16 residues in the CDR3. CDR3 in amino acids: CASNSVRLYSNQPQHF. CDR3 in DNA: TGTGCCAGTAATAGTGTTAGACTTTATAGCAATCAGCCCCAGCATTTT.

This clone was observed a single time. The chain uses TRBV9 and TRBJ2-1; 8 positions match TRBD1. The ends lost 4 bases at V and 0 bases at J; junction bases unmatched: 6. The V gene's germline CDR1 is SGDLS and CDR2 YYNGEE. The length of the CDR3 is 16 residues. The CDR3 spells CASSTGQGSSYNEQFF. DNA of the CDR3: TGTGCCAGCAGCACAGGACAGGGCAGCTCCTACAATGAGCAGTTCTTC.